Presented here are 30 T cell receptor beta chains from one specimen sequenced in a study of blood T cell repertoires in COVID-19 (TCRdb year 2020). Libraries were built with the immunoSEQ multiplex PCR assay. TCRdb provides this immuneACCESS table in a form limited to in-frame rearrangements. Some clones are lacking; in checked studies, under half of them reflect an unresolved V gene, and why the rest are absent is not known. In this sample the table shows approximately 430,000 clones, 70% to 90% of which occur a single time. Jointly, the top ten make up more than 1.4% of the sample. Sequencing was carried out using peripheral blood. The receptor set was obtained from a woman aged 25-40 years with active or convalescent COVID-19.

This sequence joins TRBV21-1 and TRBJ2-7; TRBD1, as called in the table, went unchecked against the DNA. TRBV21-1 is noted as a pseudogene. This CDR3 spans 15 amino acids. The CDR3 spells CASGRQGKTPYEQYF. CDR3 nucleotide sequence: TGTGCCAGCGGTCGACAGGGGAAAACCCCCTACGAGCAGTACTTC.

This chain connects TRBV6-5 to TRBJ1-2, with TRBD1 matching over 8 bases. CDR3 size: 15 residues. Unmatched junction bases numbered 14, after V lost 6 bases and J lost 8 bases. Germline assignment: CDR1 MNHEY and CDR2 SVGAGI. CDR3 sequence (DNA): TGTGCCAGCAGCGTTGGACAGGGCTTCCGAACGGGCTACACCTTC. Translated, it gives CASSVGQGFRTGYTF.

The chain recombines TRBV25-1 with TRBJ2-7; 10 bases fit TRBD1. Germline CDR1 and CDR2: MGHDK and SYGVNS. V shed 7 bases and J 3 bases; nucleotides not matched to a gene: 9. The CDR3 runs to 15 residues. The CDR3 spells CASNPGQGVIYEQYF. Written as DNA, the CDR3 is TGTGCCAGCAATCCTGGACAGGGGGTAATCTACGAGCAGTACTTC.

The V and J genes are TRBV13 and TRBJ2-3; 12 bases align to TRBD2. Germline CDR1 reads PRHDT; CDR2 reads FYEKMQ (reference sequence). J lost 10 bases, V lost 6 bases, and 17 bases had no gene match. The CDR3 covers 17 residues. The CDR3 coding sequence is TGTGCCAGCAGTCCACCTTGGACTAGCGGGAACCTGCACGCGCAGTATTTT. Amino acid sequence: CASSPPWTSGNLHAQYF.

Remarks on this clone: Different DNA sequences within this sample yield the same CDR3. The J gene is TRBJ1-5, the V gene TRBV18, with D tentatively TRBD1 (6 bases). CDR1 is KGHSH, CDR2 LQKENI, per germline. Trimming removed 1 base at V and 2 bases at J, with 9 bases between. This CDR3 has 15 amino acids. CDR3 DNA sequence: TGTGCCAGCTCACCACTGGGACAAGGCAATCAGCCCCAGCATTTT. Protein: CASSPLGQGNQPQHF.

CDR3 in DNA: TGTGCCAGTAGTCAACCCCACAGGGGGCATGGCTACACCTTC. Translation: CASSQPHRGHGYTF. This chain connects TRBV19 to TRBJ1-2, with TRBD1 matching 9 bases. The J segment lost 6 bases and the V segment lost 5 bases, leaving 7 bases of the junction unmatched. CDR1 and CDR2 (germline): LNHDA, SQIVND (reference sequence). The CDR3 runs to 14 residues.

In this sample, this clone turned up once. The chain links TRBV29-1 to TRBJ1-1; the match to TRBD1 covers 7 bases. Trimming removed 5 bases from V and 8 bases from J; junction bases left unmatched: 8. This CDR3 has 12 amino acids. CDR1 SQVTM and CDR2 ANQGSEA come from the germline V gene. CDR3 nucleotide sequence: TGCAGCGTTAACAGGGGATCTGGCGAAGCTTTCTTT. This sequence encodes CSVNRGSGEAFF.

The chain uses TRBV27 and TRBJ1-2; 7 bases are a match to TRBD1. The V segment lost 0 bases and the J segment 2 bases; nucleotides outside the gene matches: 3. The CDR3 is 15 residues long. Germline CDR1 reads MNHEY; CDR2 reads SMNVEV (reference sequence). CDR3 nucleotides: TGTGCCAGCAGTTTATCGGGGACAGAAAACTATGGCTACACCTTC. Translated, it gives CASSLSGTENYGYTF.

The rearrangement links TRBV18 to TRBJ1-2, with 10 positions matching TRBD1. The trim removed 6 bases at V and 3 bases at J, leaving 4 bases unmatched. Germline values: CDR1 KGHSH, CDR2 LQKENI. There are 14 residues in the CDR3. The CDR3 coding sequence is TGTGCCAGCTCCCCGACAGGGGGCGACTATGGCTACACCTTC. The encoded protein is CASSPTGGDYGYTF.

The chain is built from TRBV11-2 and TRBJ1-6; D call uncertain. V shed 5 bases and J shed 0 bases, with 11 bases lying between them. CDR1 SGHAT and CDR2 FQNNGV come from the germline V gene. The length of the CDR3 is 16 residues. CDR3 protein: CASSILASSYNSPLHF. CDR3 DNA sequence: TGTGCCAGCAGCATTTTAGCCAGCTCCTATAATTCACCCCTCCACTTT.

The CDR3 reads CASSLGQGASYEQYF. The CDR3, as DNA: TGCGCCAGCAGCCTAGGACAGGGGGCCTCGTACGAGCAGTACTTC. The rearrangement joins TRBV4-1 to TRBJ2-7; 11 bases fit TRBD1. The CDR3 sequence is 15 residues long. The ends lost 4 bases at V and 4 bases at J; junction bases unmatched: 6. Germline V gene data show CDR1 as MGHRA and CDR2 as YSYEKL.

This chain joins TRBV23-1 and TRBJ1-6; unclear D gene. TRBV23-1 is an ORF, and what it does is uncertain. V lost 0 bases to trimming and J lost 7 bases, with 10 bases between them. The CDR3 totals 15 residues. The CDR3 reads CASSQSSRMNSPLHF. The CDR3 DNA follows: TGCGCCAGCAGTCAATCCTCCAGGATGAATTCACCCCTCCACTTT.

The chain carries TRBV30 and TRBJ1-2, with no clear D. The CDR3 length is 12 residues. The germline V gene has CDR1 GTSNPN and CDR2 SVGIG (reference sequence). Trimming shortened V by 5 bases and J by 4 bases, and 11 bases separated the two germline ends. The CDR3 spells CAWLWSGYGYTF. The CDR3 DNA is TGTGCCTGGTTGTGGTCAGGCTATGGCTACACCTTC.

The V gene is TRBV5-4, the J gene TRBJ2-7, with a weak D call TRBD2 (6 bases). The V end was cut by 9 bases, the J end by 0 bases, with 19 bases between. The CDR3 has 15 amino acids. Per germline, CDR1 SGHNT and CDR2 YYREEE (reference sequence). DNA of the CDR3: TGTGCCACCACCTTATCCTACGGGAGCTCCTACGAGCAGTACTTC. Protein: CATTLSYGSSYEQYF.

The genes are TRBV19 and TRBJ1-5; D gene unclear. The CDR3 consists of 11 residues. Germline values: CDR1 LNHDA, CDR2 SQIVND (reference sequence). V was cut by 9 bases and J by 5 bases, with 8 bases left in between. The CDR3 is CASGYDQPQHF. Here the CDR3 DNA reads TGTGCCAGCGGTTACGATCAGCCCCAGCATTTT.

The chain recombines TRBV19 with TRBJ2-1; 9 positions match TRBD2. The CDR3 is made up of 15 amino acids. Germline lookup yields CDR1 LNHDA and CDR2 SQIVND (reference sequence). V lost 4 bases to trimming and J lost 8 bases; unmatched junction nucleotides: 9. The CDR3 nucleotides are TGTGCCAGTAGTAAACGCGGGGGGGATATGGATGAGCAGTTCTTC. This codes for CASSKRGGDMDEQFF.

The V gene is TRBV7-2, the J gene TRBJ2-7; D is undetermined. Looked up from germline, CDR1 is SGHTA and CDR2 is FQGNSA. Trimming removed 2 bases from V and 1 base from J, with 6 bases in between. This CDR3 contains 13 residues. CDR3 DNA: TGTGCCAGCAGCTTAATTGAGTCCTACGAGCAGTACTTC. Translated, it gives CASSLIESYEQYF.

This sequence joins TRBV27 and TRBJ1-5; TRBD1 might be the D (5 bases). Trimming took off 3 bases at V and 4 bases at J, with 7 bases between the two ends. The germline V gene encodes CDR1 MNHEY and CDR2 SMNVEV (reference sequence). CDR3 length equals 13 residues. CDR3 protein: CASSFTGNQPQHF. The CDR3 DNA sequence: TGTGCCAGCAGTTTTACAGGTAATCAGCCCCAGCATTTT.

The CDR3 DNA reads as TGTGCCAGCAGTGACAGGATTTACTACGAGCAGTACTTC. Amino acid sequence: CASSDRIYYEQYF. The V and J genes are TRBV6-1 and TRBJ2-7; D remains ambiguous. Germline V gene sequence: CDR1 MNHNS, CDR2 SASEGT. The CDR3 is 13 residues long. Deletions cut 3 bases from V and 3 bases from J, with 9 bases between.

The chain links TRBV15 to TRBJ2-6, with 14 bases that match TRBD2. The V gene's germline CDR1 is LNHNV and CDR2 YYDKDF (reference sequence). The ends lost 5 bases at V and 0 bases at J; junction bases unmatched: 6. CDR3 length: 19 residues. This CDR3 reads CATSRTSGGYSSGANVLTF. The CDR3 DNA sequence: TGTGCCACCAGCCGGACTAGCGGGGGGTATAGCTCTGGGGCCAACGTCCTGACTTTC.

This clone was found a few times. This chain connects TRBV19 to TRBJ1-2; D uncertain. The CDR3 consists of 17 residues. Germline values: CDR1 LNHDA, CDR2 SQIVND (reference sequence). Trimming cost V 3 bases and J 0 bases, with 17 bases left between them. The CDR3 DNA reads as TGTGCCAGTAGTATCCCGGTTACGACAAGAGCTAACTATGGCTACACCTTC. Its protein product is CASSIPVTTRANYGYTF.

V and J are TRBV29-1 and TRBJ2-3; 10 positions match TRBD2. CDR3 size: 15 residues. Germline assignment: CDR1 SQVTM and CDR2 ANQGSEA. V dropped 1 base and J dropped 5; count of bases not matched to a gene: 6. The DNA of the CDR3 is TGCAGCGTTGAAGTTCTAGCGGGGGCACTAGATACGCAGTATTTT. Translating it yields CSVEVLAGALDTQYF.

The gene calls are TRBV21-1 and TRBJ2-3; the table gives TRBD1 as D, unverified against the DNA. TRBV21-1 is marked as a pseudogene. CDR3 length equals 14 residues. As DNA, the CDR3 is TGTGCCAGCGGCCGGGACAGGGACACAGATACGCAGTATTTT. Translating it yields CASGRDRDTDTQYF.

V is TRBV7-6 and J is TRBJ2-5; D is perhaps TRBD1 (6 bases). V shed 5 bases and J shed 4 bases, with 14 bases lying between them. Germline V gene data show CDR1 as SGHVS and CDR2 as FNYEAQ. The CDR3 runs 14 residues. The CDR3 here is CASSLTTGGETQYF. CDR3 DNA: TGTGCCAGCAGCCTTACGACAGGTGGAGAGACCCAGTACTTC.

The chain employs TRBV11-2 and TRBJ1-1, with D possibly TRBD1 on 6 matching bases. V was trimmed by 2 bases and J by 9 bases, leaving 13 bases between them. Germline CDR1 is SGHAT and CDR2 is FQNNGV. This CDR3 region has 13 residues. The CDR3 loop is CASSLSGTLKAFF. DNA of the CDR3: TGTGCCAGCAGCTTATCCGGGACACTTAAAGCTTTCTTT.

This clone was detected only once. The chain joins TRBV19 to TRBJ1-1; a possible D gene is TRBD1 (6 bases). V gave up 7 bases and J gave up 0 bases, with 9 bases separating them. In germline, CDR1 is LNHDA, CDR2 SQIVND (reference sequence). The CDR3 loop spans 13 amino acids. The CDR3 sequence: CASKDRLNTEAFF. CDR3 DNA: TGTGCCAGTAAGGACAGACTGAACACTGAAGCTTTCTTT.

The chain links TRBV6-5 to TRBJ1-3; D is perhaps TRBD1 (6 bases). Germline V gives CDR1 MNHEY, CDR2 SVGAGI. V lost 4 bases and J 7 bases, leaving 14 bases between the germline ends. This CDR3 has 14 residues. CDR3 protein: CASSSGDPRNTIYF. The CDR3, as DNA: TGTGCCAGCAGTTCAGGGGACCCTAGGAACACCATATATTTT.

The chain joins TRBV18 to TRBJ1-1, with a tentative D call TRBD1 (6 bases). This CDR3 is 15 amino acids long. CDR1 is KGHSH, CDR2 LQKENI, per germline. V was trimmed by 5 bases and J by 5 bases, leaving 18 bases between them. The CDR3 DNA reads TGTGCCAGCTCAAACAAACAGGGTAAGGGGACTGAAGCTTTCTTT. Encoded protein: CASSNKQGKGTEAFF.

Points on this clone: Germline is not matched at one junction end, which may reflect a read error. The V and J genes are TRBV2 and TRBJ1-6; 7 nucleotides match TRBD1. This CDR3 comprises 15 residues. Germline V lookup: CDR1 SNHLY, CDR2 FYNNEI. The CDR3 bases are TGTGCCAGCAGCGAAGGGGACAGTAATAATTCACCCCTCCACTTT. Its protein product is CASSEGDSNNSPLHF.

V and J are TRBV6-2 or TRBV6-3 and TRBJ1-5; weak D call: TRBD1 (6 bases). This CDR3 contains 17 residues. Germline-derived CDR1 and CDR2 are MNHEY and SVGEGT. Trimming left V 3 bases short and J 0 bases short, with 15 bases between. In DNA, the CDR3 is TGTGCCAGCAGTTATTATCAACAGGGTAATAGCAATCAGCCCCAGCATTTT. It translates to CASSYYQQGNSNQPQHF.